This record looks at one T cell receptor beta chain sequence and its context. The data originate from a study of Ad26.COV2.S vaccination and SARS-CoV-2 variants. Germline V gives CDR1 SGHDT, CDR2 YYEEEE. This CDR3 is 14 amino acids long. V was shortened by 4 bases and J by 2 bases, with 11 bases between the two germline ends. Clones were read by immunoSEQ multiplex PCR, and TCRdb kept only the in-frame ones, dropping some. The profile shows about 180,000 clones, roughly 85% of them singletons. This TCR came from a human donor who had recovered from COVID-19. The J gene is TRBJ2-3, the V gene TRBV5-6; D possibly matches TRBD1 or TRBD2 (5 bases each). The sample consisted of peripheral blood, taken after recovery from COVID-19. CDR3 loop: CASSPPGTTDTQYF. The DNA for the CDR3 is TGTGCCAGCAGCCCACCGGGGACCACAGATACGCAGTATTTT.